This T cell receptor beta chain comes out of a study of T cells after yellow fever vaccination. Looking at the study overall: SMART-Seq v4 Ultra Low Input prepared the low-cell-number fractions.

Each CDR3 protein is one row after TCRdb ran MiXCR on the 5' RACE reads. The table lists 150,000 or so distinct CDR3 sequences, around 8.5% of them singletons, with roughly 33% in the top ten. Trimming left V 0 bases short and J 2 bases short, with 5 bases between. Germline CDR1 reads MNHEY; CDR2 reads SVGEGT. CDR3 size: 13 residues. Points from the study as a whole: Reappearing after the booster were most of the clones from primary vaccination (less than 98% CD4, roughly 86% CD8). It was a small share of clonotypes that appeared in both CD4 and CD8 compartments.

For this clonotype: Antigen specificity is unknown.

The chain has TRBV6-2 or TRBV6-3 and TRBJ2-7; D not resolved. The TCR sequence derives from a man between 18 and 35 years old who received the YFV17D yellow fever vaccine. This sample comprised CD8+ T cells sorted from PBMCs, obtained 45 days after the yellow fever booster vaccination. The CDR3 sequence: CASSYSTAYEQYF. In DNA, the CDR3 is TGTGCCAGCAGTTACTCAACGGCCTACGAGCAGTACTTC.